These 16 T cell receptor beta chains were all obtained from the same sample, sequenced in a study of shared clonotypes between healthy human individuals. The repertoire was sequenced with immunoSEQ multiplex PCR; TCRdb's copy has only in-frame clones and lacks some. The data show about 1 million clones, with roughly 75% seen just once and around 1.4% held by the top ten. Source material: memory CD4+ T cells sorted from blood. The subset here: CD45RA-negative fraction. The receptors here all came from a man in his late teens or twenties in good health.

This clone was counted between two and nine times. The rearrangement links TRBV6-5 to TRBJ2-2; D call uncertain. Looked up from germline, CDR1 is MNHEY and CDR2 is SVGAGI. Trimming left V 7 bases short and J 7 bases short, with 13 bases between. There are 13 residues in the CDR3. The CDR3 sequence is CASNQMGIGELFF. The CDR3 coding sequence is TGTGCCAGCAACCAAATGGGAATCGGGGAGCTGTTTTTT.

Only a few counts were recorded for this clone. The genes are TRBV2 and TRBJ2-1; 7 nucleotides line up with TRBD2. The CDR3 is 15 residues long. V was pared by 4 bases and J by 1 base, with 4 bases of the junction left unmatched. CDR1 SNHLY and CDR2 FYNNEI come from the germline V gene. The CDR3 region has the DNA TGTGCCAGCAGTGTATCTAGCGGTTCCTACAATGAGCAGTTCTTC. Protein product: CASSVSSGSYNEQFF.

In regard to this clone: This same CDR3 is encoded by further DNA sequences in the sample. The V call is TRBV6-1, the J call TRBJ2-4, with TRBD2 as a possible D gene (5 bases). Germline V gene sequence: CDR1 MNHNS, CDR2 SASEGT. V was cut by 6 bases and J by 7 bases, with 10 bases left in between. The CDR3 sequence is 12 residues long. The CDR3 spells CASRLTGNIQYF. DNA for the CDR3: TGTGCCAGCAGGCTGACGGGGAACATTCAGTACTTC.

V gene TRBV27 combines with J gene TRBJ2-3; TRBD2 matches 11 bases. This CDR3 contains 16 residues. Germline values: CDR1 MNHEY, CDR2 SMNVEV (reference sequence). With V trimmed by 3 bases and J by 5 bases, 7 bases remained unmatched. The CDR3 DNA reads TGTGCCAGCAGTTTTTCCTTGCTAGCGGGGGGAGATACGCAGTATTTT. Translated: CASSFSLLAGGDTQYF.

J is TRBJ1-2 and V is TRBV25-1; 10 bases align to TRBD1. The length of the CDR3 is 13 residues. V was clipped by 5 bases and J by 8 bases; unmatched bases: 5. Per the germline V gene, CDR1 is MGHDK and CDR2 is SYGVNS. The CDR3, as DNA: TGTGCCAGCAGTATCGGACAGGGGGGCGGCTACACCTTC. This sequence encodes CASSIGQGGGYTF.

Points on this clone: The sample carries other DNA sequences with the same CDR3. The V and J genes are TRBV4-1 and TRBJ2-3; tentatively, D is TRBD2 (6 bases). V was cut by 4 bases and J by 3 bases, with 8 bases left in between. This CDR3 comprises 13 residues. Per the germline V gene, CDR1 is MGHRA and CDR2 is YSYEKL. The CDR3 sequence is CASSRGVTDTQYF. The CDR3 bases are TGCGCCAGCAGCCGGGGGGTGACAGATACGCAGTATTTT.

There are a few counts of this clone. CDR3 loop: CASSQGWGEVQREQYF. CDR3 nucleotide sequence: TGCGCCAGCAGCCAAGGTTGGGGGGAAGTCCAACGGGAGCAGTACTTC. The V call is TRBV4-3, the J call TRBJ2-7, with D possibly being TRBD2 (6 bases). The V end lost 1 base, the J end lost 7 bases, and 20 bases lay between the germline ends. The CDR3 covers 16 residues. Germline V CDR1 and CDR2: LGHNA, YSLEER.

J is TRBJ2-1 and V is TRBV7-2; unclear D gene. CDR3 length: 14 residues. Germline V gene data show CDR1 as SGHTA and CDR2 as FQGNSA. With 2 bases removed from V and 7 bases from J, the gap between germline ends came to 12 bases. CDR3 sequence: CASSLRKAVNEQFF. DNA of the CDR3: TGTGCCAGCAGCTTAAGAAAGGCAGTTAATGAGCAGTTCTTC.

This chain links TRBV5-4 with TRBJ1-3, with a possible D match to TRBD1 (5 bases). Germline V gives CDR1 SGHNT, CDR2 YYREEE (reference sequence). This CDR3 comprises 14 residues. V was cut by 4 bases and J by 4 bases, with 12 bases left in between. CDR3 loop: CASSPREGGNTIYF. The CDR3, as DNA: TGTGCCAGCAGCCCCAGGGAGGGAGGAAACACCATATATTTT. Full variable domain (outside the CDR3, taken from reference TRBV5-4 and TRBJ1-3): ETGVTQSPTHLIKTRGQQVTLRCSSQSGHNTVSWYQQALGQGPQFIFQYYREEENGRGNFPPRFSGLQFPNYSSELNVNALELDDSALYLCASSPREGGNTIYFGEGSWLTVV.

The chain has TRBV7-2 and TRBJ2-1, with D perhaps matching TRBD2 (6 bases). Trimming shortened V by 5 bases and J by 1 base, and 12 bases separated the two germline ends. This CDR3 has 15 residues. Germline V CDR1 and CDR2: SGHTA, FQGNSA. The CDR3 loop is CASSPQGGSYNEQFF. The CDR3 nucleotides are TGTGCCAGCAGCCCCCAGGGAGGTTCCTACAATGAGCAGTTCTTC.

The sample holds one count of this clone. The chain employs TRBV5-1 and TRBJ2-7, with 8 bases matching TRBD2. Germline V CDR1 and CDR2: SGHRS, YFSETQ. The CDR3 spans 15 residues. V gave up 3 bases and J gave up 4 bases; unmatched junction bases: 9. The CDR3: CASSYLGGGQYEQYF. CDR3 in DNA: TGCGCCAGCAGCTACCTCGGCGGGGGGCAGTACGAGCAGTACTTC.

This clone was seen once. The CDR3 nucleotides are TGCAGTGCTAGGACTAGTTTAGAGCAGTTCTTC. Translation: CSARTSLEQFF. This chain joins TRBV20-1 and TRBJ2-1, with a weak D call TRBD2 (6 bases). Trimming left V 3 bases short and J 10 bases short, with 10 bases between. Germline V CDR1 and CDR2: DFQATT, SNEGSKA (reference sequence). CDR3 size: 11 residues.

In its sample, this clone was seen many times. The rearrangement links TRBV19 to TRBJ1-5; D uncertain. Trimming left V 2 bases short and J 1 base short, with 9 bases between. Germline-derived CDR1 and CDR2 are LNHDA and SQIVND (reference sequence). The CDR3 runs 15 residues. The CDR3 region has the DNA TGTGCCAGTAGTATAATCCCAGCCAGCAATCAGCCCCAGCATTTT. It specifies CASSIIPASNQPQHF.

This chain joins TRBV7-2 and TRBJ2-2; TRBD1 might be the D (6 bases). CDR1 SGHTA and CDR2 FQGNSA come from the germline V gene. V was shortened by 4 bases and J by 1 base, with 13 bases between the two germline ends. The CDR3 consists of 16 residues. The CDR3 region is CASSSRQARNTGELFF. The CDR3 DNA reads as TGTGCCAGCAGCTCCCGACAGGCAAGGAACACCGGGGAGCTGTTTTTT.

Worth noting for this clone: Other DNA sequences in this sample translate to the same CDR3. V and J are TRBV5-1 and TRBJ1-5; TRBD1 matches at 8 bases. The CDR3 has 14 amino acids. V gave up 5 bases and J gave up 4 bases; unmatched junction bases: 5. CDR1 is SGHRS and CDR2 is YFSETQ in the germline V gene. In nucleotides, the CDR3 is TGCGCCAGCAGTCCCGGACAGGGTAATCAGCCCCAGCATTTT. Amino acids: CASSPGQGNQPQHF.

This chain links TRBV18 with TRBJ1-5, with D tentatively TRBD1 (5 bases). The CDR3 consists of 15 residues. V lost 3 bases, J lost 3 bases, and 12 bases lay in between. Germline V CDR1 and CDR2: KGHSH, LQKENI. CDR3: CASSPSGGYNQPQHF. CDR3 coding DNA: TGTGCCAGCTCACCCTCGGGGGGTTACAATCAGCCCCAGCATTTT.